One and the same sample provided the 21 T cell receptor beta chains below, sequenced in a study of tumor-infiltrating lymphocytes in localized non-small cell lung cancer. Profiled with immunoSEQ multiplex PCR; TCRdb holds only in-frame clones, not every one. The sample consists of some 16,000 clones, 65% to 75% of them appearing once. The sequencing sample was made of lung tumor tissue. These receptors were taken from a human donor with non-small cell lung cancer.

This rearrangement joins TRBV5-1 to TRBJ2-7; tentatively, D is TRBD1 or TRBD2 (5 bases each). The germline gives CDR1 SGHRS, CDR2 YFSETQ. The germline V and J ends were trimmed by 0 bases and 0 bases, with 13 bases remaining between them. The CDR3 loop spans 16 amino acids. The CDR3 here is CASSLETGTDSYEQYF. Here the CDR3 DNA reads TGCGCCAGCAGCTTGGAAACCGGGACGGACTCCTACGAGCAGTACTTC.

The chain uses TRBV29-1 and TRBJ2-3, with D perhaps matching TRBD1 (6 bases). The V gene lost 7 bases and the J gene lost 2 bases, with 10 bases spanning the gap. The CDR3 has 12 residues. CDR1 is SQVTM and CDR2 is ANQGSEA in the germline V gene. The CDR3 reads CSADRFTDTQYF. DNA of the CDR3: TGCAGCGCCGACAGGTTCACAGATACGCAGTATTTT.

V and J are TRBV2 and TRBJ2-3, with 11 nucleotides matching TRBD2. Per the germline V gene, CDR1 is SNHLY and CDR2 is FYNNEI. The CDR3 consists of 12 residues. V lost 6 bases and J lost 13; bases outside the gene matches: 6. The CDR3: CASSDSGRDKYF. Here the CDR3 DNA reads TGTGCCAGCAGCGATAGCGGGAGGGATAAGTATTTT.

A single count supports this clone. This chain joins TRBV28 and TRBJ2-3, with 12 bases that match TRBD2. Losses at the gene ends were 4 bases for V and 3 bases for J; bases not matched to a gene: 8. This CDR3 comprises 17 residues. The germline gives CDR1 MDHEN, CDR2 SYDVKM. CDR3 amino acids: CASSSDQTSGSTDTQYF. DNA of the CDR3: TGTGCCAGCAGTTCCGATCAGACTAGCGGGAGTACAGATACGCAGTATTTT. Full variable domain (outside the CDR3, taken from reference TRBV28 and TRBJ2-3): DVKVTQSSRYLVKRTGEKVFLECVQDMDHENMFWYRQDPGLGLRLIYFSYDVKMKEKGDIPEGYSVSREKKERFSLILESASTNQTSMYLCASSSDQTSGSTDTQYFGPGTRLTVL.

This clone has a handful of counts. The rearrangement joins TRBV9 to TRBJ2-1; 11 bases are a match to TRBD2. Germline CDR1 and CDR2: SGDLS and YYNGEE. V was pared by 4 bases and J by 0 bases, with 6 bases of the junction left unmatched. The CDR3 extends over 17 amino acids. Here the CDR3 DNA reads TGTGCCAGCAGCCCACGTAGCGGGAGGGGCTCCTACAATGAGCAGTTCTTC. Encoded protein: CASSPRSGRGSYNEQFF. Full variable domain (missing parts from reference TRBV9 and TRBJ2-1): DSGVTQTPKHLITATGQRVTLRCSPRSGDLSVYWYQQSLDQGLQFLIQYYNGEERAKGNILERFSAQQFPDLHSELNLSSLELGDSALYFCASSPRSGRGSYNEQFFGPGTRLTVL.

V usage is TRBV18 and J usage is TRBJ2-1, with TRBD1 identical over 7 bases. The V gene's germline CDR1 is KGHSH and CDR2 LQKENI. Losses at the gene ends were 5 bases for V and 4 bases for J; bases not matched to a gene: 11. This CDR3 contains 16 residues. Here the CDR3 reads CASSSGTGQLYNEQFF. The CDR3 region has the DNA TGTGCCAGCTCATCGGGCACGGGACAGCTTTACAATGAGCAGTTCTTC.

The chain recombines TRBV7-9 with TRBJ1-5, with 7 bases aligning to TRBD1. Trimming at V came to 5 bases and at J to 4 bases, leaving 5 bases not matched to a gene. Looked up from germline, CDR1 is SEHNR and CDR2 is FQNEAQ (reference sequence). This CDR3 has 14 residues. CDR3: CASSATGANQPQHF. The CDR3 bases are TGTGCCAGCAGCGCTACAGGGGCAAATCAGCCCCAGCATTTT.

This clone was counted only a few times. The CDR3 here is CASSTGLAGGTDTQYF. CDR3 DNA sequence: TGTGCCAGTAGTACCGGACTAGCGGGAGGGACAGATACGCAGTATTTT. This chain links TRBV19 with TRBJ2-3, with 15 bases identical to TRBD2. The germline V gene encodes CDR1 LNHDA and CDR2 SQIVND (reference sequence). Trimming at V came to 4 bases and at J to 3 bases, leaving 2 bases not matched to a gene. The CDR3 consists of 16 residues.

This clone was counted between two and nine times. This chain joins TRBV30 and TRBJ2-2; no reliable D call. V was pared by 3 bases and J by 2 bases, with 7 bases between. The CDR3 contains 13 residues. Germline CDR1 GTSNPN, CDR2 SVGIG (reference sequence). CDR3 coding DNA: TGTGCCTGGAGACCGGACAACACCGGGGAGCTGTTTTTT. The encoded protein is CAWRPDNTGELFF. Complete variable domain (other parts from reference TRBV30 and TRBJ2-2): SQTIHQWPATLVQPVGSPLSLECTVEGTSNPNLYWYRQAAGRGLQLLFYSVGIGQISSEVPQNLSASRPQDRQFILSSKKLLLSDSGFYLCAWRPDNTGELFFGEGSRLTVL.

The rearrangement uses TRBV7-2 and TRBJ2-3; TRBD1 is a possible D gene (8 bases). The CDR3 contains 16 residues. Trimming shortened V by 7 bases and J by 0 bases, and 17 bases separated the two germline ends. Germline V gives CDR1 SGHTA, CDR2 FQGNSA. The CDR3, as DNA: TGTGCCAGCACCCGGGGGGACAGGATAAGCACAGATACGCAGTATTTT. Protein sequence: CASTRGDRISTDTQYF.

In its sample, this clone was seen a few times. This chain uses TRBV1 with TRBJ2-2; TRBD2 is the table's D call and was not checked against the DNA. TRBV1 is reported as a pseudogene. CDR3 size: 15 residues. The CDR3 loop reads CTSSHIGEGPGELFF. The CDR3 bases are TGCACCAGCAGCCACATCGGGGAGGGGCCCGGGGAGCTGTTTTTT.

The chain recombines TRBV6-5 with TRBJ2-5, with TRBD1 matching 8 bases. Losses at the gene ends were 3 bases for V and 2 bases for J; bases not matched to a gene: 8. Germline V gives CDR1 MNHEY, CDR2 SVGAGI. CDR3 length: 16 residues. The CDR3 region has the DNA TGTGCCAGCAGTTATGGACAGGGAGGAGGGCAAGAGACCCAGTACTTC. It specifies CASSYGQGGGQETQYF.

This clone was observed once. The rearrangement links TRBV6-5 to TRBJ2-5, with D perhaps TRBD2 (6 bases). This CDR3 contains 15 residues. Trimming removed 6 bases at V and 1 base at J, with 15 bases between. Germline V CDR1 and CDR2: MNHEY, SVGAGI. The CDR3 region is CASSPGGGTQETQYF. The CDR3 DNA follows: TGTGCCAGCAGCCCCGGGGGAGGCACCCAAGAGACCCAGTACTTC.

The CDR3, as DNA: TGTGCCAGCAGCTTAACTAGTCAAACCTACGAGCAGTACTTC. This encodes CASSLTSQTYEQYF. The chain links TRBV7-6 to TRBJ2-7, with D tentatively TRBD2 (5 bases). Germline assignment: CDR1 SGHVS and CDR2 FNYEAQ. The CDR3 loop spans 14 amino acids. Deletions cut 2 bases from V and 2 bases from J, with 10 bases between.

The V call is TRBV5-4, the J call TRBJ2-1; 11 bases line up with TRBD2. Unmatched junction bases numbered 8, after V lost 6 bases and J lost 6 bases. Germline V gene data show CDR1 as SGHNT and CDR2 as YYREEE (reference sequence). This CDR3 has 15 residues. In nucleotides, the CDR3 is TGTGCCAGCACCCAGACTAGCGGGATTCGCAATGAGCAGTTCTTC. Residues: CASTQTSGIRNEQFF.

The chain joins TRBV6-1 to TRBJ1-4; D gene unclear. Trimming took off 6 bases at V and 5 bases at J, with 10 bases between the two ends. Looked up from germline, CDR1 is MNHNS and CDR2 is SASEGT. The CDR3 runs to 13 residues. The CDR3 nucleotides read TGTGCCAGCAGGGGGTGGTTGAATGAAAAACTGTTTTTT. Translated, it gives CASRGWLNEKLFF.

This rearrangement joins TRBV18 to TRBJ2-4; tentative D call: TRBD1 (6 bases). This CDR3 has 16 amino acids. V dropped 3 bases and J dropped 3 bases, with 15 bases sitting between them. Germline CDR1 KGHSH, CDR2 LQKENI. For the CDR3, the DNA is TGTGCCAGCTCACCCCCCCTCGGGACAAGCAAAAACATTCAGTACTTC. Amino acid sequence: CASSPPLGTSKNIQYF.

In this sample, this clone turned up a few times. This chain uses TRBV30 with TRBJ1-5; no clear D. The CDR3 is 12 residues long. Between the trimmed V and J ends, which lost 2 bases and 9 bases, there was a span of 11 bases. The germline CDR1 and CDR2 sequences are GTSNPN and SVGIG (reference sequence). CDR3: CAWSLNARPQHF. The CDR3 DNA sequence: TGTGCCTGGAGTCTTAACGCCCGGCCCCAGCATTTT.

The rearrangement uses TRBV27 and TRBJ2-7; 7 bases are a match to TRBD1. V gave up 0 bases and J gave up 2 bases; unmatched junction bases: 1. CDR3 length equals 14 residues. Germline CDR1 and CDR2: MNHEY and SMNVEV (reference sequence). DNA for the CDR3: TGTGCCAGCAGTTTATCTACAGGGGCCTACGAGCAGTACTTC. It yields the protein CASSLSTGAYEQYF.

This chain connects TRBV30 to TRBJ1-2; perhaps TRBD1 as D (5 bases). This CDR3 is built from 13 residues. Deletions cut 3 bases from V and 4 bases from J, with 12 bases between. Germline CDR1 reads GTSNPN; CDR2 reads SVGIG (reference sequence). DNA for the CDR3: TGTGCCTGGAGCCCCAGGGACCTCTATGGCTACACCTTC. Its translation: CAWSPRDLYGYTF.

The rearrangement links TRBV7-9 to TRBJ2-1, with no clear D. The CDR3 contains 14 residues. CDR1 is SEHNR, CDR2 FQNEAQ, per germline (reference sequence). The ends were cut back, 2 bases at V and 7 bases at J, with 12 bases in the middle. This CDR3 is CASSLSPRRNEQFF. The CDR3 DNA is TGTGCCAGCAGCTTAAGCCCGCGGCGGAATGAGCAGTTCTTC. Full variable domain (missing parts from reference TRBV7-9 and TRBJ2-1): DTGVSQNPRHKITKRGQNVTFRCDPISEHNRLYWYRQTLGQGPEFLTYFQNEAQLEKSRLLSDRFSAERPKGSFSTLEIQRTEQGDSAMYLCASSLSPRRNEQFFGPGTRLTVL.